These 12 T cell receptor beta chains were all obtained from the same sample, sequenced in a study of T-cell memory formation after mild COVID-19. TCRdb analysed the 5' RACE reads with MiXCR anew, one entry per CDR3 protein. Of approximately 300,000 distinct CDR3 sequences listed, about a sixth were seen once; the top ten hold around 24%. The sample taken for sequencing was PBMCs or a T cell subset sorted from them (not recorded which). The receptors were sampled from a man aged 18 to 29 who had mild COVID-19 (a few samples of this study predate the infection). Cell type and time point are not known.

The CDR3 DNA follows: TGTGCCAGCGGTACGGGAGCCAACACAGATACGCAGTATTTT. Translating it yields CASGTGANTDTQYF. V and J are TRBV5-4 and TRBJ2-3, with D possibly being TRBD2 (6 bases). V was cut by 7 bases and J by 2 bases, with 14 bases left in between. The CDR3 contains 14 residues. Germline V gene data show CDR1 as SGHNT and CDR2 as YYREEE (reference sequence).

CDR3 sequence (DNA): TGTGCCAGCAGCCATCGGGCCCACCCATCCTACGAGCAGTACTTC. Translated: CASSHRAHPSYEQYF. J is TRBJ2-7 and V is TRBV6-5; the D is unclear. V dropped 6 bases and J dropped 1 base, with 16 bases sitting between them. Germline V gives CDR1 MNHEY, CDR2 SVGAGI. The CDR3 has 15 amino acids.

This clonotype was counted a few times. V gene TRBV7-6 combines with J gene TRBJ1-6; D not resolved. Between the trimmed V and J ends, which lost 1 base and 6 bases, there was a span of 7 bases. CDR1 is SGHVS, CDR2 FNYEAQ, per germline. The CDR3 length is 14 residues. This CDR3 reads CASSLGFPNSPLHF. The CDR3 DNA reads TGTGCCAGCAGCTTAGGATTCCCTAATTCACCCCTCCACTTT. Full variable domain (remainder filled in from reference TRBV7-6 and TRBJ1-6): GAGVSQSPRYKVTKRGQDVALRCDPISGHVSLYWYRQALGQGPEFLTYFNYEAQQDKSGLPNDRFSAERPEGSISTLTIQRTEQRDSAMYRCASSLGFPNSPLHFGNGTRLTVT.

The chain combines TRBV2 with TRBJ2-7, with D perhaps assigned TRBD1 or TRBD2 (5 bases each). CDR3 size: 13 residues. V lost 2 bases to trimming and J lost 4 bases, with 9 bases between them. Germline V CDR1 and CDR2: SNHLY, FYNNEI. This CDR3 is CASSEKGPYEQYF. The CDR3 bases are TGTGCCAGCAGTGAAAAGGGACCTTACGAGCAGTACTTC.

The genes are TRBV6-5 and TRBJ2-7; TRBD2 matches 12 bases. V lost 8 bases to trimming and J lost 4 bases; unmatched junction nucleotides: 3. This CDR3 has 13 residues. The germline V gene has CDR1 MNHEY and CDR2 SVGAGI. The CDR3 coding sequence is TGTGCCAGCCGGACTAGCGGGGTTTACGAGCAGTACTTC. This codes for CASRTSGVYEQYF.

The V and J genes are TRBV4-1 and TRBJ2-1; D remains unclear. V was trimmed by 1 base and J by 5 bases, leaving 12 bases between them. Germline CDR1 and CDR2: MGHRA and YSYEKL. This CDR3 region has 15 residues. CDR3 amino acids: CASSQVRSLHNEQFF. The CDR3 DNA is TGCGCCAGCAGCCAAGTCCGCAGCCTACACAATGAGCAGTTCTTC.

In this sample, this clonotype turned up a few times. CDR3 sequence reads: CASSFRGAVEQFF. CDR3 DNA: TGCGCCAGCAGCTTTCGTGGGGCCGTTGAGCAGTTCTTC. The gene calls are TRBV5-1 and TRBJ2-1, with a possible D match to TRBD1 (5 bases). This CDR3 spans 13 amino acids. Per the germline V gene, CDR1 is SGHRS and CDR2 is YFSETQ. V was trimmed by 2 bases and J by 9 bases, leaving 12 bases between them.

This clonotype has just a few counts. CDR3 residues: CASSNTASAGGYTF. Here the CDR3 DNA reads TGTGCCAGTAGCAACACAGCGTCCGCTGGTGGCTACACCTTC. V gene TRBV19 combines with J gene TRBJ1-2, with unresolved D. The CDR3 loop spans 14 amino acids. Trimming shortened V by 6 bases and J by 7 bases, and 18 bases separated the two germline ends. From germline, CDR1 is LNHDA and CDR2 SQIVND (reference sequence). Full variable domain (rest looked up from reference TRBV19 and TRBJ1-2): DGGITQSPKYLFRKEGQNVTLSCEQNLNHDAMYWYRQDPGQGLRLIYYSQIVNDFQKGDIAEGYSVSREKKESFPLTVTSAQKNPTAFYLCASSNTASAGGYTFGSGTRLTVV.

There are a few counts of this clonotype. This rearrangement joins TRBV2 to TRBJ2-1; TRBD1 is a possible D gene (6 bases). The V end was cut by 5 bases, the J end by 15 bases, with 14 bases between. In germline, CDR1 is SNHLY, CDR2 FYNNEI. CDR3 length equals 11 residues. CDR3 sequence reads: CASSYDRTLFF. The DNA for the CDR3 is TGTGCCAGCAGTTATGACAGGACCCTGTTCTTC.

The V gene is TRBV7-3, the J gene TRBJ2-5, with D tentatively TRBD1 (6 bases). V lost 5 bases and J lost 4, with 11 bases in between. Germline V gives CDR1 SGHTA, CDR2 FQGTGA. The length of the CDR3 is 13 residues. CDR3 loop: CASSLRGRETQYF. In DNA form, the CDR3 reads TGTGCCAGCAGCCTCAGGGGACGAGAGACCCAGTACTTC. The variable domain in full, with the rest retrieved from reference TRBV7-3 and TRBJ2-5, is GAGVSQTPSNKVTEKGKYVELRCDPISGHTALYWYRQSLGQGPEFLIYFQGTGAADDSGLPNDRFFAVRPEGSVSTLKIQRTERGDSAVYLCASSLRGRETQYFGPGTRLLVL.

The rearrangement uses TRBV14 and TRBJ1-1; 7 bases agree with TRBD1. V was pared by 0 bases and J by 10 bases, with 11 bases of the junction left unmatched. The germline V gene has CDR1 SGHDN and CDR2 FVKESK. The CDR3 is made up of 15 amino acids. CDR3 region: CASSQDPRGQATAFF. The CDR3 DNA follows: TGTGCCAGCAGCCAAGACCCTAGGGGGCAAGCAACAGCTTTCTTT.

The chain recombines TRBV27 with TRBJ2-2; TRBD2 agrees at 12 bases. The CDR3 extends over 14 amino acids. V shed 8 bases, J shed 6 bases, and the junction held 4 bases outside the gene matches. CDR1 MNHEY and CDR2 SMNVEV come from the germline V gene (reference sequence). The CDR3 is CASAGLAGSGELFF. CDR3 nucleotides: TGTGCCAGCGCCGGACTAGCGGGGTCCGGGGAGCTGTTTTTT.